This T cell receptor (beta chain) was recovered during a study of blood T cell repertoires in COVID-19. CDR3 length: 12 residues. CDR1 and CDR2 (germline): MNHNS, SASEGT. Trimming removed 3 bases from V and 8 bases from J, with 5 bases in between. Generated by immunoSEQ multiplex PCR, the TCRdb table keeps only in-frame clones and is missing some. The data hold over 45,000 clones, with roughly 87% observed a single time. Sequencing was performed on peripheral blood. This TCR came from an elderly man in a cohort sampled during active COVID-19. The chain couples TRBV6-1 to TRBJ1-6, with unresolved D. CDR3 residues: CASSDEDSPLHF. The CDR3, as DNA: TGTGCCAGCAGTGATGAGGATTCACCCCTCCACTTT.